Each of the 22 T cell receptor beta chains below was sequenced from the same sample in a study of blood T cell repertoires in COVID-19. Method: immunoSEQ multiplex PCR; TCRdb's copy keeps in-frame clones and lacks some. The sample consists of about 320,000 clones, approximately 85% of them appearing once. The sample taken for sequencing was peripheral blood. The receptors stem from a human donor in a cohort sampled during active COVID-19.

This clone was detected only a few times. This chain joins TRBV6-5 and TRBJ1-1; 9 bases fit TRBD1. Germline CDR1 MNHEY, CDR2 SVGAGI. V was pared by 8 bases and J by 0 bases, with 7 bases of the junction left unmatched. The length of the CDR3 is 15 residues. The CDR3, as DNA: TGTGCCAGCGGCGGACAGGGGAACATGAACACTGAAGCTTTCTTT. Its translation: CASGGQGNMNTEAFF.

The chain combines TRBV30 with TRBJ2-7; perhaps TRBD2 as D (6 bases). V was clipped by 1 base and J by 4 bases, with 17 bases between them. Germline values: CDR1 GTSNPN, CDR2 SVGIG (reference sequence). The CDR3 extends over 15 amino acids. CDR3 loop: CAWSAIGYGTYEQYF. The CDR3, as DNA: TGTGCCTGGAGTGCTATCGGGTATGGGACTTACGAGCAGTACTTC.

This clone has just a few counts. The rearrangement joins TRBV18 to TRBJ2-2; 8 positions match TRBD2. After removal of 4 bases from V and 3 bases from J, the junction contained 4 bases not matched to a gene. The germline CDR1 and CDR2 sequences are KGHSH and LQKENI. The CDR3 consists of 15 residues. DNA for the CDR3: TGTGCCAGCTCACTGACTAGCGTCCACACCGGGGAGCTGTTTTTT. Translation gives CASSLTSVHTGELFF.

V is TRBV7-9 and J is TRBJ1-1, with 12 nucleotides matching TRBD1. Germline V CDR1 and CDR2: SEHNR, FQNEAQ (reference sequence). The CDR3 spans 15 residues. Losses at the gene ends were 5 bases for V and 7 bases for J; bases not matched to a gene: 8. The CDR3 bases are TGTGCCAGCAGCCTACCCGGGACAGGGGGCGGTGAAGCTTTCTTT. It translates to CASSLPGTGGGEAFF. Full variable domain (missing parts from reference TRBV7-9 and TRBJ1-1): DTGVSQNPRHKITKRGQNVTFRCDPISEHNRLYWYRQTLGQGPEFLTYFQNEAQLEKSRLLSDRFSAERPKGSFSTLEIQRTEQGDSAMYLCASSLPGTGGGEAFFGQGTRLTVV.

This chain connects TRBV3-1 (or the pseudogene TRBV3-2) to TRBJ2-7; 10 bases are a match to TRBD2. The CDR3 runs 16 residues. Trimming removed 0 bases from V and 4 bases from J; junction bases left unmatched: 6. The germline gives CDR1 LGHDT, CDR2 YNNKEL (reference sequence). DNA of the CDR3: TGTGCCAGCAGCCAAGAGTCAAGCGGGGGGGAGTACGAGCAGTACTTC. Translated: CASSQESSGGEYEQYF.

The chain links TRBV18 to TRBJ2-3; 12 bases align to TRBD2. The CDR3 has 15 residues. Germline loops: CDR1 KGHSH, CDR2 LQKENI. Trimming removed 4 bases from V and 6 bases from J; junction bases left unmatched: 5. CDR3 region: CASSLTSGGFDTQYF. The CDR3 DNA follows: TGTGCCAGCTCACTGACTAGCGGGGGTTTTGATACGCAGTATTTT.

This clone occurred a few times. The rearrangement joins TRBV2 to TRBJ1-5; 11 bases are shared with TRBD1. The CDR3 extends over 17 amino acids. The germline V gene encodes CDR1 SNHLY and CDR2 FYNNEI. The V gene end was trimmed by 6 bases and the J gene end by 1 base; junction bases not matched to a gene: 8. Here the CDR3 reads CASSPLGTGGSNQPQHF. CDR3 DNA sequence: TGTGCCAGCAGCCCCCTCGGGACAGGGGGGAGCAATCAGCCCCAGCATTTT. The complete variable domain, with remaining parts taken from reference TRBV2 and TRBJ1-5, reads EPEVTQTPSHQVTQMGQEVILRCVPISNHLYFYWYRQILGQKVEFLVSFYNNEISEKSEIFDDQFSVERPDGSNFTLKIRSTKLEDSAMYFCASSPLGTGGSNQPQHFGDGTRLSIL.

The rearrangement joins TRBV7-8 to TRBJ2-7; possibly TRBD1 for D (6 bases). Deletions cut 1 base from V and 3 bases from J, with 10 bases between. The germline V gene encodes CDR1 SGHVS and CDR2 FQNEAQ. The CDR3 consists of 14 residues. CDR3 region: CASSLGDRYYEQYF. DNA of the CDR3: TGTGCCAGCAGCTTAGGAGACAGGTACTACGAGCAGTACTTC.

The V and J genes are TRBV27 and TRBJ2-7; D might be TRBD2 (6 bases). The CDR3 is 12 amino acids. With 8 bases removed from V and 3 bases from J, the gap between germline ends came to 11 bases. Germline CDR1 is MNHEY and CDR2 is SMNVEV (reference sequence). The CDR3 protein is CASAGSRYEQYF. CDR3 sequence (DNA): TGTGCCAGCGCCGGGAGCCGCTACGAGCAGTACTTC.

This chain connects TRBV28 to TRBJ2-1; TRBD2 matches 9 bases. V lost 1 base to trimming and J lost 0 bases; unmatched junction nucleotides: 7. Germline CDR1 MDHEN, CDR2 SYDVKM. The CDR3 is 18 residues long. In DNA, the CDR3 is TGTGCCAGCAGTTTATTATATAGCGGGGGCGCCTCCTACAATGAGCAGTTCTTC. Its translation is CASSLLYSGGASYNEQFF.

This clone was counted a single time. J is TRBJ2-3 and V is TRBV5-1; 7 bases line up with TRBD1. With V trimmed by 2 bases and J by 5 bases, 5 bases remained unmatched. Germline V gives CDR1 SGHRS, CDR2 YFSETQ. This CDR3 has 14 residues. The CDR3 region is CASSFTGVRDTQYF. CDR3 coding DNA: TGCGCCAGCAGCTTTACAGGGGTTAGAGATACGCAGTATTTT.

This chain connects TRBV7-9 to TRBJ1-1; 9 nucleotides agree with TRBD1. The germline V gene encodes CDR1 SEHNR and CDR2 FQNEAQ (reference sequence). Losses at the gene ends were 5 bases for V and 0 bases for J; bases not matched to a gene: 4. The CDR3 runs 15 residues. The CDR3 region has the DNA TGTGCCAGCAGCCTACGGACAGGGGTGAACACTGAAGCTTTCTTT. As protein: CASSLRTGVNTEAFF.

This rearrangement joins TRBV5-1 to TRBJ1-3; 7 bases are shared with TRBD1. The junction had 5 bases not matched to a gene; V was cut back by 4 bases and J by 4 bases. This CDR3 comprises 14 residues. Germline V lookup: CDR1 SGHRS, CDR2 YFSETQ. As DNA, the CDR3 is TGCGCCAGCAGCCAACAGGGGTCGGGAAACACCATATATTTT. Amino acids: CASSQQGSGNTIYF.

The chain recombines TRBV3-1 (or the pseudogene TRBV3-2) with TRBJ2-2; TRBD2 aligns across 9 bases. The CDR3 is 18 residues long. The V gene's germline CDR1 is LGHDT and CDR2 YNNKEL (reference sequence). Unmatched junction bases numbered 9, after V lost 0 bases and J lost 4 bases. The CDR3 is CASSQDRVAGGFTGELFF. The CDR3 DNA reads as TGTGCCAGCAGCCAAGACCGAGTGGCGGGGGGGTTCACCGGGGAGCTGTTTTTT.

This chain links TRBV19 with TRBJ2-7, with 8 nucleotides matching TRBD2. The germline V gene has CDR1 LNHDA and CDR2 SQIVND (reference sequence). There are 14 residues in the CDR3. The ends lost 5 bases at V and 1 base at J; junction bases unmatched: 4. The CDR3 reads CASSVSGASYEQYF. For the CDR3, the DNA is TGTGCCAGTAGTGTTAGCGGGGCATCCTACGAGCAGTACTTC.

The chain is built from TRBV9 and TRBJ2-1; tentatively, D is TRBD2 (6 bases). Trimming left V 5 bases short and J 10 bases short, with 7 bases between. The CDR3 is 10 amino acids. Looked up from germline, CDR1 is SGDLS and CDR2 is YYNGEE. The CDR3: CASSSGEQFF. CDR3 nucleotides: TGTGCCAGCAGTAGCGGCGAGCAGTTCTTC.

The chain recombines TRBV30 with TRBJ1-4, with TRBD1 matching over 9 bases. The germline CDR1 and CDR2 sequences are GTSNPN and SVGIG (reference sequence). The CDR3 has 15 amino acids. V trimming: 1 base; J trimming: 8 bases; junction bases outside the gene matches: 8. The CDR3: CAWSAGTGLEEKLFF. The CDR3 DNA follows: TGTGCCTGGAGTGCCGGGACAGGGTTGGAGGAAAAACTGTTTTTT.

This clone has only one observation. This chain links TRBV7-9 with TRBJ2-7; 8 bases fit TRBD2. Trimming removed 11 bases from V and 0 bases from J; junction bases left unmatched: 3. The CDR3 extends over 12 amino acids. CDR1 and CDR2 from the germline V gene are SEHNR and FQNEAQ (reference sequence). The CDR3 is CAAAGGSYEQYF. Here the CDR3 DNA reads TGTGCCGCTGCGGGGGGCTCCTACGAGCAGTACTTC. Supplemented by reference TRBV7-9 and TRBJ2-7, the full variable domain reads DTGVSQNPRHKITKRGQNVTFRCDPISEHNRLYWYRQTLGQGPEFLTYFQNEAQLEKSRLLSDRFSAERPKGSFSTLEIQRTEQGDSAMYLCAAAGGSYEQYFGPGTRLTVT.

V and J are TRBV3-1 (or the pseudogene TRBV3-2) and TRBJ1-1; D uncertain. The germline V gene encodes CDR1 LGHDT and CDR2 YNNKEL (reference sequence). The CDR3 totals 13 residues. Trimming removed 6 bases at V and 11 bases at J, with 19 bases between. In DNA form, the CDR3 reads TGTGCCAGCAGACCTCCCGCGGCGGAGCGGGCTTTCTTT. This codes for CASRPPAAERAFF.

The gene calls are TRBV30 and TRBJ2-2, with 9 bases matching TRBD1. This CDR3 is built from 14 residues. Unmatched junction bases numbered 7, after V lost 4 bases and J lost 7 bases. CDR1 is GTSNPN and CDR2 is SVGIG in the germline V gene (reference sequence). The CDR3 sequence is CAWNKDRGNGELFF. The CDR3 DNA reads as TGTGCCTGGAACAAGGACAGGGGTAACGGGGAGCTGTTTTTT. Combining the CDR3 with reference TRBV30 and TRBJ2-2 gives the whole variable domain SQTIHQWPATLVQPVGSPLSLECTVEGTSNPNLYWYRQAAGRGLQLLFYSVGIGQISSEVPQNLSASRPQDRQFILSSKKLLLSDSGFYLCAWNKDRGNGELFFGEGSRLTVL.

The V gene is TRBV19, the J gene TRBJ2-3; a possible D gene is TRBD1 (5 bases). CDR3 length: 14 residues. Trimming shortened V by 2 bases and J by 6 bases, and 12 bases separated the two germline ends. From germline, CDR1 is LNHDA and CDR2 SQIVND (reference sequence). DNA for the CDR3: TGTGCCAGTAGTATATCCAGGGTCGGGGATACGCAGTATTTT. Encoded protein: CASSISRVGDTQYF.

This clone was counted only a few times. This chain joins TRBV5-1 and TRBJ2-7; D is undetermined. Germline-derived CDR1 and CDR2 are SGHRS and YFSETQ. V lost 0 bases and J 7 bases, leaving 11 bases between the germline ends. CDR3 length equals 13 residues. The CDR3 nucleotides are TGCGCCAGCAGCTTGGCCGATAGGAGAGAGCAGTACTTC. Encoded protein: CASSLADRREQYF.